The entry below describes one T cell receptor (beta chain). Its antigen is not known. This specimen belongs to a study of cytomegalovirus exposure and HLA in healthy donors. Study results and caveats: Usually a TCR sequence was rare, but some public TCRs were found in many donors. Specific recognition of CMV antigens was confirmed in vitro for a few chains (all CMV-associated). A list of 150 to 200 TCR beta chains associated with cytomegalovirus was given.

The CDR3 length is 14 residues. Germline-derived CDR1 and CDR2 are MNHEY and SMNVEV (reference sequence). V shed 2 bases and J shed 2 bases, with 7 bases lying between them. Sequencing used immunoSEQ multiplex PCR; TCRdb keeps in-frame clones, though not all of them. The sample gives about 120,000 clones, more than 75% of which show up once; about 2% is in the top ten. Input material: PBMCs. This chain links TRBV27 with TRBJ1-5, with D possibly TRBD1 on 6 matching bases. This receptor was obtained from a woman in her thirties in good health and CMV-seronegative. The CDR3: CASSLRTGNQPQHF. The CDR3 DNA reads TGTGCCAGCAGTTTAAGGACAGGCAATCAGCCCCAGCATTTT.